The entry that follows covers one T cell receptor beta chain sequence. Unmatched junction bases numbered 13, after V lost 10 bases and J lost 1 base. This CDR3 contains 19 residues. Per the germline V gene, CDR1 is SGHAT and CDR2 is FQDESV (reference sequence). These data originate in a study of T cells after somatic rescue of genetic block. TCRdb keeps only in-frame clones here, not all; method: immunoSEQ multiplex PCR. The data hold about 12,000 clones, with under 85% observed a single time. This receptor was identified in a boy younger than 18. Material for sequencing was peripheral blood mononuclear cells (PBMCs). The genes are TRBV11-1 and TRBJ2-4; 16 bases agree with TRBD2. This CDR3 is CAILNQGLAGGKAKNIQYF. The CDR3 region has the DNA TGTGCCATACTCAACCAGGGACTAGCGGGGGGGAAGGCCAAAAACATTCAGTACTTC. Full variable domain (outside the CDR3, taken from reference TRBV11-1 and TRBJ2-4): EAEVAQSPRYKITEKSQAVAFWCDPISGHATLYWYRQILGQGPELLVQFQDESVVDDSQLPKDRFSAERLKGVDSTLKIQPAELGDSAMYLCAILNQGLAGGKAKNIQYFGAGTRLSVL.